The rows below give T cell receptor beta chains drawn from one sample of a study of blood T cell repertoires in COVID-19. Assay: immunoSEQ multiplex PCR; the TCRdb copy retains only in-frame clones and omits some. The sample contains 350,000 to 450,000 clones, roughly nine tenths of which appear only once. Sequencing was done on a sample of PBMCs or T cells enriched from blood (not recorded which). The receptor set was obtained from a woman between 40 and 55 years old who had been exposed to COVID-19. CDR3s include the opening cysteine and the closing phenylalanine or tryptophan. A D gene is named only where the DNA matches it firmly. Only some rows state a clone size, as once, few, many or a class for expanded clones.

v_gene: TRBV5-5; d_gene: TRBD1; abundance: NA; j_gene: TRBJ1-2; CDR3nt: TGTGCCAGCAGCTTGGAGCGATCGGGACAGGGACGCTATGGCTACACCTTC; CDR3aa: CASSLERSGQGRYGYTF
v_gene: TRBV30; d_gene: TRBD1; abundance: NA; j_gene: TRBJ1-1; CDR3nt: TGTGCCTGGAGTGCGCGGGGGACAGGAGCTATTGAAGCTTTCTTT; CDR3aa: CAWSARGTGAIEAFF
v_gene: TRBV5-1; d_gene: TRBD1; abundance: NA; j_gene: TRBJ1-2; CDR3nt: TGCGCCAGCAGCCCCCCATGGCTGGGACAGGGAGATGGCTACACCTTC; CDR3aa: CASSPPWLGQGDGYTF
v_gene: TRBV10-1; d_gene: TRBD2; abundance: NA; j_gene: TRBJ2-1; CDR3nt: TGCGCCAGCAGTGAGTCGGCAGCGGGGGGTTACAATGAGCAGTTCTTC; CDR3aa: CASSESAAGGYNEQFF
v_gene: TRBV5-6; d_gene: NA; abundance: NA; j_gene: TRBJ2-3; CDR3nt: TGTGCCAGCAGCTTGCCCGGGTCCAGGGCGGCTACGCAGTATTTT; CDR3aa: CASSLPGSRAATQYF
v_gene: TRBV7-3; d_gene: NA; abundance: NA; j_gene: TRBJ2-3; CDR3nt: TGTGCCAGCAGACGGACAGGCACAGATACGCAGTATTTT; CDR3aa: CASRRTGTDTQYF
v_gene: TRBV19; d_gene: TRBD2; abundance: once; j_gene: TRBJ2-2; CDR3nt: TGTGCCAGTAGTACCCTGTTAGGGACTAGCGGGGGGGCGTCCGGGGAGCTGTTTTTT; CDR3aa: CASSTLLGTSGGASGELFF
v_gene: TRBV30; d_gene: TRBD1; abundance: few; j_gene: TRBJ1-2; CDR3nt: TGTGCCTGGACTCCGGGACAGGCCTTCTATGGCTACACCTTC; CDR3aa: CAWTPGQAFYGYTF
v_gene: TRBV3-1/TRBV3-2; d_gene: NA; abundance: NA; j_gene: TRBJ2-7; CDR3nt: TGTGCCAGCAGCCAAGGTCGAGGACACACTGACTACGAGCAGTACTTC; CDR3aa: CASSQGRGHTDYEQYF
v_gene: TRBV6-5; d_gene: NA; abundance: NA; j_gene: TRBJ1-1; CDR3nt: TGTGCCAGCATGTCCGTGAACACTGAAGCTTTCTTT; CDR3aa: CASMSVNTEAFF
v_gene: TRBV30; d_gene: TRBD1; abundance: NA; j_gene: TRBJ2-7; CDR3nt: TGTGCCTGGAGTAGGGCGGGTTTATCCGGGACAGTGAGGACCTACGAGCAGTACTTC; CDR3aa: CAWSRAGLSGTVRTYEQYF
v_gene: TRBV6-2/TRBV6-3; d_gene: TRBD1; abundance: NA; j_gene: TRBJ1-5; CDR3nt: TGTGCCAGCAGCCCGTATTGGACAGGGTATCATCAGCCCCAGCATTTT; CDR3aa: CASSPYWTGYHQPQHF
v_gene: TRBV6-6; d_gene: NA; abundance: once; j_gene: TRBJ1-1; CDR3nt: TGTGCCAGCAGTTACGAGGGAACTGAAGCTTTCTTT; CDR3aa: CASSYEGTEAFF
v_gene: TRBV2; d_gene: TRBD1; abundance: NA; j_gene: TRBJ1-2; CDR3nt: TGTGCCAGCAGTGACACAGGGGGTAACTATGGCTACACCTTC; CDR3aa: CASSDTGGNYGYTF
v_gene: TRBV9; d_gene: NA; abundance: once; j_gene: TRBJ1-2; CDR3nt: TGTGCCAGCAGCGGGCGGGGCTACACCTTC; CDR3aa: CASSGRGYTF
v_gene: TRBV19; d_gene: NA; abundance: NA; j_gene: TRBJ1-2; CDR3nt: TGTGCCAGTAGTATTCGAGAGTTCGGCTACACCTTC; CDR3aa: CASSIREFGYTF
v_gene: TRBV18; d_gene: TRBD1; abundance: NA; j_gene: TRBJ1-6; CDR3nt: TGTGCCAGCTCACGGGACAGCTTTAATTCACCCCTCCACTTT; CDR3aa: CASSRDSFNSPLHF
v_gene: TRBV2; d_gene: NA; abundance: NA; j_gene: TRBJ1-1; CDR3nt: TGTGCCAGCAGTGTGATAATCAGGGGTGAGGGCACTGAAGCTTTCTTT; CDR3aa: CASSVIIRGEGTEAFF
v_gene: TRBV5-5; d_gene: TRBD2; abundance: few; j_gene: TRBJ2-3; CDR3nt: TGTGCCAGCAGCTTCACCGGGACTAGCGGGTTAGATACGCAGTATTTT; CDR3aa: CASSFTGTSGLDTQYF
v_gene: TRBV5-6; d_gene: TRBD1; abundance: NA; j_gene: TRBJ1-1; CDR3nt: TGTGCCAGCAGCTCTCTAAGGACAGGGTGGAACACTAAAGCTTTCTTT; CDR3aa: CASSSLRTGWNTKAFF
v_gene: TRBV30; d_gene: TRBD1; abundance: NA; j_gene: TRBJ1-5; CDR3nt: TGTGCCTGGAGGGCGGGACAGGTTAGCAATCAGCCCCAGCATTTT; CDR3aa: CAWRAGQVSNQPQHF